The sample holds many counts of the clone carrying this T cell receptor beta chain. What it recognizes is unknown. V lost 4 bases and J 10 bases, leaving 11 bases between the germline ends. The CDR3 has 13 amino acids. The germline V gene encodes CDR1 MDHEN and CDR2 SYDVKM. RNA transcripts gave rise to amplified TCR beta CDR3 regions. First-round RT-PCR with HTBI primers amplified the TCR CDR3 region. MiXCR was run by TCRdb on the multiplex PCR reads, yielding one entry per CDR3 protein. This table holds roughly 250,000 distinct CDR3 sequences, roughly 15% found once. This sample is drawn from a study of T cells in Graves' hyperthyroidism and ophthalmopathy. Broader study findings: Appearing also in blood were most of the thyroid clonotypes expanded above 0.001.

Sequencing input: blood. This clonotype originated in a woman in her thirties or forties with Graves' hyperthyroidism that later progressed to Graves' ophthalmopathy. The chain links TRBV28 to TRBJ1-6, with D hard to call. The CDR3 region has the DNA TGTGCCAGCAGTTCCCCGCATCCCTCACCCCTCCACTTT. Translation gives CASSSPHPSPLHF.